These 27 T cell receptor beta chains were sequenced from one sample in a study of human T cells and chemical hapten exposure. Sample time point: patch test 2, 6 weeks after DPC sensitization. Treatment specified: therapeutic diphenylcyclopropenone sensitization with weekly scalp DPC. Each CDR3 protein gets one entry after TCRdb re-called the RACE reads with MiXCR. The sample contains around 100,000 distinct CDR3 sequences, about an eighth of which appear only once. Sequencing used whole blood, obtained in connection with sensitization to the hapten diphenylcyclopropenone (DPC). The origin of the receptors is a woman between 35 and 50 years old with alopecia areata. Some clones in this sample may be carry-over from other donors' samples.

The chain has TRBV18 and TRBJ1-1; D remains unclear. Trimming took off 2 bases at V and 4 bases at J, with 8 bases between the two ends. From germline, CDR1 is KGHSH and CDR2 LQKENI. This CDR3 has 13 amino acids. CDR3 loop: CASSPIGPTEAFF. The DNA for the CDR3 is TGTGCCAGCTCACCAATTGGACCCACTGAAGCTTTCTTT.

The J gene is TRBJ1-2, the V gene TRBV7-9; no reliable D call. The CDR3 covers 13 residues. V lost 0 bases and J 7 bases, leaving 9 bases between the germline ends. CDR1 SEHNR and CDR2 FQNEAQ come from the germline V gene (reference sequence). The CDR3 loop is CASSLARGLGYTF. CDR3 DNA sequence: TGTGCCAGCAGCTTAGCGCGCGGGCTTGGCTACACCTTC.

V gene TRBV15 combines with J gene TRBJ2-5, with 9 bases aligning to TRBD1. Germline CDR1 LNHNV, CDR2 YYDKDF (reference sequence). The CDR3 consists of 16 residues. Trimming took 5 bases from V and 5 from J; bases not matched to a gene: 12. The DNA of the CDR3 is TGTGCCACCAGCGGCAACCGGGACAGGGCATCGGAGACCCAGTACTTC. This encodes CATSGNRDRASETQYF.

This clonotype has ten or more counts. The rearrangement joins TRBV29-1 to TRBJ2-1, with TRBD1 matching 9 bases. The CDR3 sequence is 14 residues long. Germline V gene data show CDR1 as SQVTM and CDR2 as ANQGSEA. The junction had 5 bases not matched to a gene; V was cut back by 0 bases and J by 8 bases. CDR3: CSVEEGTGTDEQFF. For the CDR3, the DNA is TGCAGCGTTGAAGAGGGGACAGGGACGGATGAGCAGTTCTTC.

The chain uses TRBV5-5 and TRBJ2-1; D tentatively reads TRBD1 or TRBD2 (5 bases each). This CDR3 has 18 amino acids. The V gene lost 2 bases and the J gene lost 6 bases, with 24 bases spanning the gap. Germline V gives CDR1 SGHKS, CDR2 YYEKEE (reference sequence). The CDR3 DNA is TGTGCCAGCAGCTTTCCCAGGGAGAGTCTTTCTTCCATCAATGAGCAGTTCTTC. Its translation: CASSFPRESLSSINEQFF.

In this sample, this clonotype turned up many times. V usage is TRBV28 and J usage is TRBJ1-5; no reliable D call. The CDR3 is 13 amino acids. The germline gives CDR1 MDHEN, CDR2 SYDVKM. V lost 6 bases and J 3 bases, leaving 9 bases between the germline ends. This CDR3 reads CASRGPINQPQHF. DNA for the CDR3: TGTGCCAGCAGAGGACCGATCAATCAGCCCCAGCATTTT.

CDR3 region: CSAPRTSGSVASYEQYF. CDR3 nucleotides: TGCAGTGCTCCCAGGACTAGCGGGAGTGTTGCCTCCTACGAGCAGTACTTC. The J gene is TRBJ2-7, the V gene TRBV20-1, with 13 bases fitting TRBD2. The V gene's germline CDR1 is DFQATT and CDR2 SNEGSKA (reference sequence). Unmatched junction bases numbered 10, after V lost 5 bases and J lost 0 bases. The CDR3 extends over 17 amino acids.

This clonotype was found a few times. The genes are TRBV30 and TRBJ1-2, with 7 bases fitting TRBD1. Germline CDR1 and CDR2: GTSNPN and SVGIG (reference sequence). V was pared by 0 bases and J by 6 bases, with 7 bases of the junction left unmatched. This CDR3 spans 14 amino acids. The CDR3 reads CAWSVRQGFDGYTF. CDR3 bases: TGTGCCTGGAGTGTGCGACAGGGTTTTGATGGCTACACCTTC.

This clonotype was detected only once. This chain joins TRBV3-1 and TRBJ1-1; maybe TRBD1 (6 bases). This CDR3 region has 16 residues. Germline V lookup: CDR1 LGHDT, CDR2 YNNKEL (reference sequence). V was cut by 1 base and J by 6 bases, with 18 bases left in between. The DNA for the CDR3 is TGTGCCAGCAGCCAAGGTGGTTCGGGCGGGGGCGCTGAAGCTTTCTTT. Translating it yields CASSQGGSGGGAEAFF.

This clonotype was recorded at least ten times. The chain combines TRBV6-2 or TRBV6-3 with TRBJ1-1; no definite D call. The length of the CDR3 is 14 residues. Between the trimmed V and J ends, which lost 2 bases and 1 base, there was a span of 8 bases. The V gene's germline CDR1 is MNHEY and CDR2 SVGEGT. The CDR3 nucleotides read TGTGCCAGCAGTTACACCGGCACGAACACTGAAGCTTTCTTT. This translates into CASSYTGTNTEAFF.

V gene TRBV30 combines with J gene TRBJ1-1; possibly TRBD1 for D (6 bases). The CDR3 contains 12 residues. Germline V gene data show CDR1 as GTSNPN and CDR2 as SVGIG (reference sequence). V was pared by 3 bases and J by 11 bases, with 16 bases between. The CDR3 loop is CAWRFGAGVAFF. CDR3 DNA: TGTGCCTGGAGGTTCGGGGCAGGGGTTGCTTTCTTT.

V gene TRBV5-1 combines with J gene TRBJ2-7, with 7 bases identical to TRBD1. There are 14 residues in the CDR3. Germline CDR1 SGHRS, CDR2 YFSETQ. After removal of 4 bases from V and 5 bases from J, the junction contained 9 bases not matched to a gene. CDR3 in amino acids: CASSKGQPPNEQYF. Here the CDR3 DNA reads TGCGCCAGCAGCAAGGGACAGCCCCCAAACGAGCAGTACTTC.

The chain recombines TRBV2 with TRBJ2-3, with 8 bases fitting TRBD1. Trimming at V came to 5 bases and at J to 8 bases, leaving 15 bases not matched to a gene. CDR3 length: 16 residues. Looked up from germline, CDR1 is SNHLY and CDR2 is FYNNEI. The CDR3 loop is CASSTLTGDQRGTQYF. The DNA of the CDR3 is TGTGCCAGCAGTACGTTGACAGGGGACCAACGGGGTACGCAGTATTTT.

This clonotype was seen a few times. The chain joins TRBV29-1 to TRBJ2-2; 7 positions match TRBD1. Germline CDR1 and CDR2: SQVTM and ANQGSEA. J gave up 0 bases and V 6 bases, and 7 bases lay outside the gene matches. The CDR3 totals 15 residues. CDR3 sequence (DNA): TGCAGCGTAACCTCAGGGGGTTCGAACACCGGGGAGCTGTTTTTT. Translation gives CSVTSGGSNTGELFF.

This clonotype was detected many times. The chain carries TRBV29-1 and TRBJ2-7, with 9 nucleotides matching TRBD2. This CDR3 is 14 amino acids long. The germline V gene has CDR1 SQVTM and CDR2 ANQGSEA. The ends lost 0 bases at V and 6 bases at J; junction bases unmatched: 6. CDR3 sequence (DNA): TGCAGCGTTGAAGATCCCATTAGCGGGAGCGAGCAGTACTTC. It is translated as CSVEDPISGSEQYF.

This clonotype came up many times. This chain links TRBV12-3 or TRBV12-4 with TRBJ1-2; 9 bases fit TRBD1. Trimming cost V 5 bases and J 7 bases; bases outside gene matches: 5. The CDR3 spans 13 residues. The CDR3, as DNA: TGTGCCAGCAGTCGCGGACAGGGGCGTGGCTACACCTTC. Translated: CASSRGQGRGYTF.

This clonotype was counted a few times. This chain links TRBV7-6 with TRBJ1-2, with unresolved D. Germline V lookup: CDR1 SGHVS, CDR2 FNYEAQ. This CDR3 contains 16 residues. V lost 1 base to trimming and J lost 4 bases, with 16 bases between them. For the CDR3, the DNA is TGTGCCAGCAGCTTAGAGGTACCTCCCTGGCCCTATGGCTACACCTTC. Its protein is CASSLEVPPWPYGYTF.

This clonotype has only a few counts. The chain has TRBV20-1 and TRBJ1-1; maybe TRBD1 (6 bases). The V end was cut by 4 bases, the J end by 1 base, with 16 bases between. Germline V CDR1 and CDR2: DFQATT, SNEGSKA (reference sequence). The CDR3 contains 15 residues. In DNA, the CDR3 is TGCAGTGCTACCGGACAGACAAGGCCGAACACTGAAGCTTTCTTT. This codes for CSATGQTRPNTEAFF.

Ten or more counts support this clonotype. The chain is built from TRBV10-3 and TRBJ1-1, with a tentative D call TRBD1 (5 bases). CDR1 and CDR2 (germline): ENHRY, SYGVKD. V was clipped by 7 bases and J by 5 bases, with 14 bases between them. The CDR3 is 13 residues long. The CDR3 nucleotides are TGTGCCATCAAAGAAGGGGCTAAGACTGAAGCTTTCTTT. This gives the protein CAIKEGAKTEAFF.

The chain joins TRBV9 to TRBJ1-1, with D perhaps TRBD1 (6 bases). Per the germline V gene, CDR1 is SGDLS and CDR2 is YYNGEE. The length of the CDR3 is 14 residues. V shed 1 base and J shed 6 bases, with 13 bases lying between them. CDR3 loop: CASSVTGSGSEAFF. DNA for the CDR3: TGTGCCAGCAGCGTAACAGGGAGCGGGTCTGAAGCTTTCTTT.

This clonotype was counted a few times. The chain links TRBV14 to TRBJ2-7, with D perhaps assigned TRBD1 or TRBD2 (6 bases each). The V end was cut by 0 bases, the J end by 3 bases, with 15 bases between. Germline V gene data show CDR1 as SGHDN and CDR2 as FVKESK. The CDR3 is 16 amino acids. The CDR3 sequence is CASSQDLARGHYEQYF. The CDR3 coding sequence is TGTGCCAGCAGCCAAGATTTGGCCCGGGGGCACTACGAGCAGTACTTC.

This rearrangement joins TRBV4-2 to TRBJ2-7; 8 positions match TRBD1. The CDR3 has 16 amino acids. The ends lost 4 bases at V and 1 base at J; junction bases unmatched: 9. Germline V gene sequence: CDR1 LGHNA, CDR2 YNFKEQ. The CDR3 nucleotides read TGTGCCAGCAGCCGTTGGGGGACAGGATTATCCTACGAGCAGTACTTC. Amino acid sequence: CASSRWGTGLSYEQYF.

This clonotype showed up many times. The chain combines TRBV5-1 with TRBJ2-2; TRBD2 aligns across 12 bases. Per the germline V gene, CDR1 is SGHRS and CDR2 is YFSETQ. Trimming removed 4 bases from V and 5 bases from J; junction bases left unmatched: 6. This CDR3 contains 16 residues. Written as DNA, the CDR3 is TGCGCCAGCAGCGGATCTAGCGGGAGGGCGACCGGGGAGCTGTTTTTT. It codes for CASSGSSGRATGELFF.

The V and J genes are TRBV28 and TRBJ1-1; no clear D gene. The CDR3 extends over 15 amino acids. Between the trimmed V and J ends, which lost 4 bases and 3 bases, there was a span of 15 bases. Germline-derived CDR1 and CDR2 are MDHEN and SYDVKM. The CDR3 loop is CASSSLGRLYTEAFF. In DNA form, the CDR3 reads TGTGCCAGCAGTTCGCTGGGCAGGCTTTACACTGAAGCTTTCTTT.

The genes are TRBV2 and TRBJ1-1, with D possibly being TRBD1 (5 bases). The germline V and J ends were trimmed by 6 bases and 5 bases, with 13 bases remaining between them. The CDR3 has 13 amino acids. Germline-derived CDR1 and CDR2 are SNHLY and FYNNEI. The CDR3 bases are TGTGCCAGCAGCAAACGGGGACCAACTGAAGCTTTCTTT. Protein: CASSKRGPTEAFF.

This clonotype has a count of ten or more. V is TRBV20-1 and J is TRBJ1-5; a possible D gene is TRBD1 (5 bases). V was cut by 6 bases and J by 4 bases, with 13 bases left in between. The CDR3 covers 13 residues. Germline V gene lookup returns CDR1 DFQATT and CDR2 SNEGSKA (reference sequence). CDR3 sequence reads: CSAFQGGNQPQHF. CDR3 coding DNA: TGCAGTGCATTTCAGGGAGGGAATCAGCCCCAGCATTTT.

V is TRBV5-4 and J is TRBJ2-3; possibly TRBD2 for D (6 bases). V was trimmed by 0 bases and J by 4 bases, leaving 15 bases between them. The CDR3 sequence is 16 residues long. The germline V gene has CDR1 SGHNT and CDR2 YYREEE (reference sequence). CDR3 DNA: TGTGCCAGCAGCTTGGAAGGGAGGCTTTTGGCAGATACGCAGTATTTT. This sequence encodes CASSLEGRLLADTQYF.